This T cell receptor beta chain originates from a study of control samples from healthy donors and cancer patients. Assay: immunoSEQ multiplex PCR; the TCRdb copy retains only in-frame clones and omits some. The sample carries 140,000 or so clones, 75% to 90% recorded once. CDR1 is SGHRS, CDR2 YFSETQ, per germline. Trimming cost V 0 bases and J 4 bases; bases outside gene matches: 8. The CDR3 totals 18 residues. This clone has a single count. This clonotype originated in a man aged 25-40 years in good health. This chain connects TRBV5-1 to TRBJ2-7; TRBD2 matches at 15 bases. The sequencing input was blood. CDR3: CASSLGTSGRAVPYEQYF. CDR3 DNA: TGCGCCAGCAGCTTGGGGACTAGCGGGAGGGCCGTCCCGTACGAGCAGTACTTC. The entire variable domain, with the rest obtained from reference TRBV5-1 and TRBJ2-7, is as follows: KAGVTQTPRYLIKTRGQQVTLSCSPISGHRSVSWYQQTPGQGLQFLFEYFSETQRNKGNFPGRFSGRQFSNSRSEMNVSTLELGDSALYLCASSLGTSGRAVPYEQYFGPGTRLTVT.